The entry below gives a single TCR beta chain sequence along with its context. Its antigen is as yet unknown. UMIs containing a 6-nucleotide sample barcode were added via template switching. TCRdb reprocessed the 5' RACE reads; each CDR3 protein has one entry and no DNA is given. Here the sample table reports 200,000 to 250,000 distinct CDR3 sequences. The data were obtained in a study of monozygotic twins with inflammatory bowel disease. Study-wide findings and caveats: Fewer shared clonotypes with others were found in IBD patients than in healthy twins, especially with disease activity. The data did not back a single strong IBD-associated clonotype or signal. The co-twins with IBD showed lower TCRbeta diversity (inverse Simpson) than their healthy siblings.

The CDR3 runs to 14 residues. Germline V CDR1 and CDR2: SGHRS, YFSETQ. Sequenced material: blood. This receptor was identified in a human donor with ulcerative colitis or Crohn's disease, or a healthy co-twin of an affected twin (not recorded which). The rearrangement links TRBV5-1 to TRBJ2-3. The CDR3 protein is CASTLSSATDTQYF.